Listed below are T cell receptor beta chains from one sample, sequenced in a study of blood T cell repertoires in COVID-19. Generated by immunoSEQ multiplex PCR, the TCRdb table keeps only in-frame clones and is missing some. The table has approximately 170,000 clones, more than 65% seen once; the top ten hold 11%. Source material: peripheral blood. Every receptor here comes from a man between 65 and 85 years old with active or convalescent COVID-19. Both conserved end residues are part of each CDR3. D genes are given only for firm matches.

CDR3: CASSEGIDYGYTF
V: TRBV19
D: -

CDR3: CASSPRRTGNTEAFF
V: TRBV18
D: -

CDR3: CASSTWTGPVPQHF
V: TRBV2
D: TRBD1

CDR3: CASREGGDLFEQYF
V: TRBV28
D: -

CDR3: CASSLAKIPGDEQYF
V: TRBV5-8
D: -

CDR3: CASSLVSGYLGSPLHF
V: TRBV5-6
D: -

CDR3: CSVDSGNEKLFF
V: TRBV29-1
D: -

CDR3: CASSRGSYEQYF
V: TRBV5-6
D: -

CDR3: CASSLQGASEQFF
V: TRBV12-3/TRBV12-4
D: TRBD1

CDR3: CASSPQGVSPLHF
V: TRBV5-4
D: TRBD1

CDR3: CASSYGTTKPEQYF
V: TRBV6-6
D: -

CDR3: CASSRQGISTEAFF
V: TRBV7-3
D: TRBD1

CDR3: CASSAEGIGNTIYF
V: TRBV9
D: -

CDR3: CSVEGQILSNQPQHF
V: TRBV29-1
D: TRBD1

CDR3: CASSKRGIAQFF
V: TRBV6-2/TRBV6-3
D: TRBD2

CDR3: CASSLRGLNTEAFF
V: TRBV28
D: -

CDR3: CASSSGYGKNIQYF
V: TRBV28
D: -

CDR3: CASSLRTGAGTEAFF
V: TRBV5-1
D: TRBD1

CDR3: CAWSARQGSHPRVGQPQHF
V: TRBV30
D: -

CDR3: CASSRLATDTQYF
V: TRBV6-5
D: TRBD2

CDR3: CSSKPPGYGGYTF
V: TRBV29-1
D: -

CDR3: CATSDPSGRSYNEQFF
V: TRBV24-1
D: TRBD2

CDR3: CASSPGLPVETQYF
V: TRBV19
D: -

CDR3: CASSEPEGRVRGTYEQYF
V: TRBV6-1
D: -

CDR3: CATNLGQTHQPQHF
V: TRBV15
D: TRBD1

CDR3: CASSSHATVDGYTF
V: TRBV7-9
D: -

CDR3: CASSRGTPNYGYTF
V: TRBV5-5
D: -

CDR3: CASSLHKRENNEQFF
V: TRBV5-1
D: TRBD2

CDR3: CAWSTSLGELFF
V: TRBV30
D: -

CDR3: CASSYYRGVNEQFF
V: TRBV7-8
D: TRBD1

CDR3: CASSYGENTEQYF
V: TRBV6-5
D: -

CDR3: CASSPRVAYNEQFF
V: TRBV7-8
D: -

CDR3: CASSLLGGVGDEQYF
V: TRBV7-9
D: TRBD2

CDR3: CASSFLTGGLTEAFF
V: TRBV6-2/TRBV6-3
D: TRBD1

CDR3: CASSGPQGAGSPLHF
V: TRBV9
D: TRBD1

CDR3: CASSDFYGYTF
V: TRBV7-2
D: -

CDR3: CASSIPGENTEAFF
V: TRBV19
D: -

CDR3: CASSIGGTGLGTDTQYF
V: TRBV5-1
D: -

CDR3: CASRQGKTSEQYF
V: TRBV28
D: TRBD2

CDR3: CASNPTGHAFF
V: TRBV2
D: -

CDR3: CASSLGGTGGLSGNTIYF
V: TRBV5-4
D: TRBD1

CDR3: CASSPPGQETQYF
V: TRBV19
D: -

CDR3: CASSYGRGSYNEQFF
V: TRBV6-2/TRBV6-3
D: -

CDR3: CASRRPSTDTQYF
V: TRBV5-4
D: -

CDR3: CASSQDGAGVEKLFF
V: TRBV4-3
D: -

CDR3: CASSLAVSSGGTYEQYF
V: TRBV7-9
D: TRBD2

CDR3: CAWTRTGGNIQYF
V: TRBV30
D: TRBD1

CDR3: CASSSSGLAGGRETQYF
V: TRBV5-1
D: TRBD2

CDR3: CASSILGQGARTEAFF
V: TRBV7-8
D: TRBD1

CDR3: CASSAGQGPYNEQFF
V: TRBV5-4
D: TRBD1

CDR3: CASSLGDSSAYGYTF
V: TRBV7-8
D: TRBD1

CDR3: CASSPRQSGELFF
V: TRBV18
D: -

CDR3: CASSLPGTGGSASPLHF
V: TRBV5-1
D: TRBD1

CDR3: CASSLYLGSGGTEAFF
V: TRBV11-2
D: -

CDR3: CAISDPTGQTEAFF
V: TRBV10-3
D: -

CDR3: CASSLRTGWDEQFF
V: TRBV7-8
D: TRBD1

CDR3: CASSLSPSGITEAFF
V: TRBV27
D: -

CDR3: CASTPRGQGQGYGYTF
V: TRBV6-6
D: TRBD1

CDR3: CASSFPGQAAVAFF
V: TRBV7-9
D: TRBD1